This passage covers 30 T cell receptor beta chains from one sample sequenced in a study of Ad26.COV2.S vaccination and SARS-CoV-2 variants. TCRdb's table, derived via immunoSEQ multiplex PCR, lists solely in-frame clones and lacks some. The sample has some 340,000 clones; more than 70% are singletons. Specified treatment: roughly 19 received Ad26.COV2.S at low or high dose, single or two shots; a few received placebo; per-sample allocation not given. All samples were drawn on day 63, counting from the first vaccine or placebo injection. The material sequenced was peripheral blood, taken in a trial of Ad26.COV2.S vaccine versus placebo. The origin of the receptors is a person aged 18-65 years who received the Ad26.COV2.S COVID-19 vaccine or a placebo.

The chain carries TRBV9 and TRBJ1-2; no clear D. There are 15 residues in the CDR3. Germline V gene data show CDR1 as SGDLS and CDR2 as YYNGEE. The V and J ends lost 5 bases and 4 bases respectively, with 18 bases between them. DNA of the CDR3: TGTGCCAGCAGGAGGTCGGGGTGGGGAACCTATGGCTACACCTTC. Protein: CASRRSGWGTYGYTF.

This clone was observed a handful of times. The chain recombines TRBV13 with TRBJ2-3; tentatively, D is TRBD1 or TRBD2 (5 bases each). V lost 2 bases and J lost 1, with 10 bases in between. This CDR3 is 15 amino acids long. Germline lookup yields CDR1 PRHDT and CDR2 FYEKMQ (reference sequence). The CDR3 coding sequence is TGTGCCAGCAGCTTAACGGGACGAGGCACAGATACGCAGTATTTT. It translates to CASSLTGRGTDTQYF.

This rearrangement joins TRBV3-1 (or the pseudogene TRBV3-2) to TRBJ2-1; the D call may be TRBD1 or TRBD2 (5 bases each). The CDR3 extends over 14 amino acids. Trimming pared 4 bases from V and 6 bases from J, leaving 13 bases between. Germline V gene sequence: CDR1 LGHDT, CDR2 YNNKEL (reference sequence). The CDR3 loop is CASSPSGAPNEQFF. CDR3 sequence (DNA): TGTGCCAGCAGCCCGTCCGGGGCGCCCAATGAGCAGTTCTTC.

The chain carries TRBV9 and TRBJ1-6; 8 bases are a match to TRBD1. There are 16 residues in the CDR3. CDR1 SGDLS and CDR2 YYNGEE come from the germline V gene. The V gene end was trimmed by 2 bases and the J gene end by 12 bases; junction bases not matched to a gene: 13. CDR3 sequence: CASSVASGTGSGPLHF. The CDR3 DNA reads as TGTGCCAGCAGCGTTGCCTCCGGGACAGGATCTGGACCCCTCCACTTT.

The chain employs TRBV7-8 and TRBJ2-5; no firm D call. CDR3 size: 15 residues. CDR1 is SGHVS and CDR2 is FQNEAQ in the germline V gene. Trimming cost V 0 bases and J 1 base, with 9 bases left between them. In nucleotides, the CDR3 is TGTGCCAGCAGCTTAGCGCATGGGGTCCAAGAGACCCAGTACTTC. Amino acids: CASSLAHGVQETQYF.

This clone was seen many times. This sequence joins TRBV27 and TRBJ1-1, with no clear D. The germline gives CDR1 MNHEY, CDR2 SMNVEV (reference sequence). The germline V and J ends were trimmed by 6 bases and 1 base, with 9 bases remaining between them. The CDR3 spans 13 residues. The CDR3 DNA reads TGTGCCAGCAGACCAGGAGGGAACACTGAAGCTTTCTTT. As protein: CASRPGGNTEAFF.

The chain couples TRBV29-1 to TRBJ1-4, with D unclear. CDR1 is SQVTM and CDR2 is ANQGSEA in the germline V gene. V lost 4 bases and J lost 0, with 15 bases in between. The CDR3 has 16 amino acids. CDR3 loop: CSVVRLPPTTNEKLFF. CDR3 in DNA: TGCAGCGTTGTACGACTCCCCCCTACAACTAATGAAAAACTGTTTTTT.

The V and J genes are TRBV7-9 and TRBJ2-7; a possible D gene is TRBD1 (6 bases). CDR3 length: 14 residues. The V end was cut by 4 bases, the J end by 2 bases, with 12 bases between. Germline V CDR1 and CDR2: SEHNR, FQNEAQ (reference sequence). CDR3 protein: CASSSKAGAYEQYF. The DNA of the CDR3 is TGTGCCAGCAGCTCTAAGGCAGGGGCCTACGAGCAGTACTTC.

The rearrangement uses TRBV7-9 and TRBJ1-2, with TRBD1 matching 9 bases. The J segment lost 1 base and the V segment lost 1 base, leaving 7 bases of the junction unmatched. Germline CDR1 is SEHNR and CDR2 is FQNEAQ (reference sequence). CDR3 length: 17 amino acids. The chain's CDR3 is CASSLEGDRGSNYGYTF. In DNA form, the CDR3 reads TGTGCCAGCAGCTTAGAAGGAGACAGGGGGAGTAACTATGGCTACACCTTC.

This rearrangement joins TRBV25-1 to TRBJ1-2, with no clear D. The ends were cut back, 4 bases at V and 4 bases at J, with 7 bases in the middle. The CDR3 covers 12 residues. Looked up from germline, CDR1 is MGHDK and CDR2 is SYGVNS. The CDR3 region has the DNA TGTGCCAGCAGTGTAGATGCCTATGGCTACACCTTC. Translated: CASSVDAYGYTF.

The chain combines TRBV19 with TRBJ2-4; 7 bases map to TRBD2. J was trimmed by 4 bases and V by 5 bases; bases with no gene match: 8. Germline-derived CDR1 and CDR2 are LNHDA and SQIVND (reference sequence). The CDR3 has 15 residues. In DNA, the CDR3 is TGTGCCAGTAGTCCGTCGGGGGGAGGGAAAAACATTCAGTACTTC. Encoded protein: CASSPSGGGKNIQYF.

The J gene is TRBJ1-1, the V gene TRBV29-1; D uncertain. The CDR3 has 13 amino acids. Germline CDR1 reads SQVTM; CDR2 reads ANQGSEA. V was pared by 1 base and J by 2 bases, with 8 bases between. The CDR3 nucleotides are TGCAGCGTTGAAGGGGCACAAAACACTGAAGCTTTCTTT. Its translation is CSVEGAQNTEAFF.

The chain combines TRBV30 with TRBJ1-5; D ambiguous. The CDR3 consists of 14 residues. The V and J ends lost 3 bases and 4 bases respectively, with 13 bases between them. Germline CDR1 and CDR2: GTSNPN and SVGIG (reference sequence). The CDR3: CAWRGSEFNQPQHF. In DNA form, the CDR3 reads TGTGCCTGGAGGGGCTCCGAATTTAATCAGCCCCAGCATTTT.

The chain links TRBV4-3 to TRBJ1-5; D is uncertain. CDR3 length: 13 residues. Trimming stripped 5 bases from V and 4 bases from J, with 9 bases between. CDR1 LGHNA and CDR2 YSLEER come from the germline V gene. The CDR3 sequence is CASSNALNQPQHF. The CDR3 nucleotides are TGCGCCAGCAGCAACGCATTAAATCAGCCCCAGCATTTT.

The chain uses TRBV2 and TRBJ1-5; TRBD1 matches 8 bases. The germline V gene encodes CDR1 SNHLY and CDR2 FYNNEI. The CDR3 is made up of 16 amino acids. Trimming cost V 4 bases and J 3 bases; bases outside gene matches: 8. In nucleotides, the CDR3 is TGTGCCAGCAGTGCCCGGACAGGGTGGAACAATCAGCCCCAGCATTTT. Residues: CASSARTGWNNQPQHF. The variable domain in full, with the rest retrieved from reference TRBV2 and TRBJ1-5, is EPEVTQTPSHQVTQMGQEVILRCVPISNHLYFYWYRQILGQKVEFLVSFYNNEISEKSEIFDDQFSVERPDGSNFTLKIRSTKLEDSAMYFCASSARTGWNNQPQHFGDGTRLSIL.

The V and J genes are TRBV9 and TRBJ2-2; tentative D call: TRBD1 (5 bases). CDR3 length: 14 amino acids. V was cut by 1 base and J by 5 bases, with 9 bases left in between. Looked up from germline, CDR1 is SGDLS and CDR2 is YYNGEE. CDR3 nucleotide sequence: TGTGCCAGCAGCGTACTCAGGGATACCGGGGAGCTGTTTTTT. The encoded protein is CASSVLRDTGELFF.

This CDR3 reads CAWRTPPGEQYF. In DNA, the CDR3 is TGTGCCTGGAGGACCCCCCCGGGGGAGCAGTACTTC. This chain joins TRBV30 and TRBJ2-7; possibly TRBD2 for D (5 bases). This CDR3 is built from 12 residues. The germline gives CDR1 GTSNPN, CDR2 SVGIG (reference sequence). V dropped 3 bases and J dropped 7 bases, with 13 bases sitting between them.

CDR3 protein: CASSFGGTQHTGELFF. As DNA, the CDR3 is TGTGCCAGCAGCTTTGGCGGGACACAACACACCGGGGAGCTGTTTTTT. The V gene is TRBV5-4, the J gene TRBJ2-2; D could derive from TRBD1 or TRBD2 (6 bases each). The germline V and J ends were trimmed by 2 bases and 3 bases, with 14 bases remaining between them. This CDR3 spans 16 amino acids. Germline V CDR1 and CDR2: SGHNT, YYREEE (reference sequence).

This chain links TRBV7-6 with TRBJ1-2; a possible D gene is TRBD1 (6 bases). The CDR3 spans 13 residues. Germline CDR1 reads SGHVS; CDR2 reads FNYEAQ. V lost 5 bases to trimming and J lost 2 bases, with 9 bases between them. CDR3 coding DNA: TGTGCCAGCAGCAGAGGACAGAACTATGGCTACACCTTC. It specifies CASSRGQNYGYTF.

The genes are TRBV30 and TRBJ1-5; D unresolved. Trimming left V 1 base short and J 0 bases short, with 4 bases between. Germline CDR1 reads GTSNPN; CDR2 reads SVGIG (reference sequence). This CDR3 has 13 residues. The CDR3 protein is CAWSDFSNQPQHF. CDR3 bases: TGTGCCTGGAGTGACTTTAGCAATCAGCCCCAGCATTTT.

V is TRBV6-6 and J is TRBJ1-3, with 8 bases identical to TRBD1. In germline, CDR1 is MNHNY, CDR2 SVGAGI (reference sequence). The trim removed 6 bases at V and 3 bases at J, leaving 4 bases unmatched. The CDR3 spans 14 residues. In DNA, the CDR3 is TGTGCCAGCAGATGGACAGGGTATGGAAACACCATATATTTT. Its translation is CASRWTGYGNTIYF.

The genes are TRBV6-5 and TRBJ2-2, with TRBD2 matching 11 bases. With V trimmed by 5 bases and J by 3 bases, 2 bases remained unmatched. This CDR3 has 15 residues. Germline lookup yields CDR1 MNHEY and CDR2 SVGAGI. The CDR3 DNA reads as TGTGCCAGCAGTCCTAGCGGGGGGTACACCGGGGAGCTGTTTTTT. Encoded protein: CASSPSGGYTGELFF.

This chain links TRBV10-2 with TRBJ1-1; 7 nucleotides match TRBD1. Trimming removed 3 bases from V and 4 bases from J; junction bases left unmatched: 5. This CDR3 has 14 amino acids. Germline CDR1 WSHSY, CDR2 SAAADI. The CDR3 is CASSDYRGTTEAFF. For the CDR3, the DNA is TGCGCCAGCAGTGATTACAGGGGTACCACTGAAGCTTTCTTT.

This sequence joins TRBV11-2 and TRBJ2-1; D gene uncertain. Trimming took 0 bases from V and 4 from J, leaving 10 bases between them. From germline, CDR1 is SGHAT and CDR2 FQNNGV. The CDR3 is made up of 15 amino acids. This CDR3 reads CASSLEVGLYNEQFF. Here the CDR3 DNA reads TGTGCCAGCAGCTTAGAGGTAGGCTTATACAATGAGCAGTTCTTC.

The genes are TRBV4-3 and TRBJ1-1, with TRBD1 matching over 7 bases. V was clipped by 3 bases and J by 4 bases; unmatched bases: 8. The CDR3 is made up of 15 amino acids. Germline values: CDR1 LGHNA, CDR2 YSLEER. The CDR3 bases are TGCGCCAGCAGCCACCGACAGGGTTGGGTCACTGAAGCTTTCTTT. Protein product: CASSHRQGWVTEAFF.

The rearrangement links TRBV7-2 to TRBJ1-1, with TRBD1 matching 7 bases. Germline V CDR1 and CDR2: SGHTA, FQGNSA. V lost 1 base and J lost 4; bases outside the gene matches: 3. The CDR3 has 14 amino acids. Here the CDR3 reads CASSLGDSRTEAFF. Here the CDR3 DNA reads TGTGCCAGCAGCTTAGGGGACAGTCGCACTGAAGCTTTCTTT.

The rearrangement joins TRBV3-1 (or the pseudogene TRBV3-2) to TRBJ2-1; D is possibly TRBD2 (5 bases). CDR1 is LGHDT, CDR2 YNNKEL, per germline (reference sequence). The CDR3 has 15 amino acids. The V end lost 2 bases, the J end lost 0 bases, and 8 bases lay between the germline ends. The CDR3 DNA sequence: TGTGCCAGCAGCCAATGGACTTACTCCTACAATGAGCAGTTCTTC. Translating gives CASSQWTYSYNEQFF.

As regards this clone: The same CDR3 is also encoded by other DNA sequences in this sample. V usage is TRBV5-6 and J usage is TRBJ1-1, with D tentatively TRBD1 (6 bases). The CDR3 spans 13 residues. Trimming stripped 2 bases from V and 5 bases from J, with 10 bases between. Germline assignment: CDR1 SGHDT and CDR2 YYEEEE. For the CDR3, the DNA is TGTGCCAGCAGCTTCGGAGGGGGGACTGAAGCTTTCTTT. This sequence encodes CASSFGGGTEAFF.

The chain is built from TRBV5-1 and TRBJ1-2; D call uncertain. The CDR3 runs to 13 residues. The V end was cut by 4 bases, the J end by 2 bases, with 9 bases between. Germline V lookup: CDR1 SGHRS, CDR2 YFSETQ. CDR3 residues: CASSPDVNYGYTF. DNA for the CDR3: TGCGCCAGCAGCCCGGACGTCAACTATGGCTACACCTTC.

The chain joins TRBV24-1 to TRBJ2-1, with D possibly matching TRBD1 (6 bases). The CDR3 contains 15 residues. Deletions cut 6 bases from V and 7 bases from J, with 18 bases between. Germline V CDR1 and CDR2: KGHDR, SFDVKD. DNA for the CDR3: TGTGCCACCAGTAACGGGCAGGGTCAGGGGAATGAGCAGTTCTTC. It specifies CATSNGQGQGNEQFF.